This section outlines one T cell receptor (beta chain) sequence together with its context. Antigen specificity is unknown. Trimming shortened V by 2 bases and J by 1 base, and 8 bases separated the two germline ends. CDR1 SGHRS and CDR2 YFSETQ come from the germline V gene. The CDR3 contains 14 residues. This entry is derived from a study of identical twins. TCRdb redid the calling of the 5' RACE reads with MiXCR, one entry per CDR3 protein. The sample has about 200,000 distinct CDR3 sequences; around 9.6% are singletons. Whole-study findings and limits: Analyses of zero insertions could be partly confounded by invariant MAIT and iNKT cells.

The receptor comes from a woman aged 18-29 years in good health. The sample comprised memory (CD45RO+) T cells sorted from blood. This sequence joins TRBV5-1 and TRBJ2-3, with no clear D. CDR3 sequence: CASSLTPGTDTQYF. Here the CDR3 DNA reads TGCGCCAGCAGCTTAACTCCGGGCACAGATACGCAGTATTTT. Using reference TRBV5-1 and TRBJ2-3 for the parts outside the CDR3, the full variable domain is KAGVTQTPRYLIKTRGQQVTLSCSPISGHRSVSWYQQTPGQGLQFLFEYFSETQRNKGNFPGRFSGRQFSNSRSEMNVSTLELGDSALYLCASSLTPGTDTQYFGPGTRLTVL.